This T cell receptor beta chain derives from a study of blood T cell repertoires in COVID-19. Study-level background: PBMCs, B-cell-depleted T cells, or T cells were the source of the cDNA or gDNA that made up the material.

A few counts support this clone. The protocol was immunoSEQ multiplex PCR, while the TCRdb copy is restricted to in-frame clones and leaves out a portion. Among around 140,000 clones listed, roughly 90% were seen once. Sequenced: peripheral blood. This TCR was recovered from a man aged 65-85 years with acute or convalescent COVID-19.

For the CDR3, the DNA is TGCGCCAGCAGTGAAATGACAGGGGACGATGAGCAGTTCTTC. It codes for CASSEMTGDDEQFF. V usage is TRBV10-1 and J usage is TRBJ2-1, with 8 nucleotides matching TRBD1. Losses at the gene ends were 3 bases for V and 8 bases for J; bases not matched to a gene: 6. Germline V gene lookup returns CDR1 WNHNN and CDR2 SYGVQD (reference sequence). The CDR3 sequence is 14 residues long.